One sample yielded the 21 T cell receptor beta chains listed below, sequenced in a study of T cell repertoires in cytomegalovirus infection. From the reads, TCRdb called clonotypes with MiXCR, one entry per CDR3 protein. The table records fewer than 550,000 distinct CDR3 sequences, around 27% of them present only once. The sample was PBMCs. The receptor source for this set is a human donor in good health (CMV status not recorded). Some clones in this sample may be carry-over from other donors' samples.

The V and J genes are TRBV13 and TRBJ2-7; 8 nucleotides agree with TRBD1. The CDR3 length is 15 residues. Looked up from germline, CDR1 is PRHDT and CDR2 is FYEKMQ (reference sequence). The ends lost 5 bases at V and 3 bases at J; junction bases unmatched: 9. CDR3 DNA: TGTGCCAGCAGCGTAACAGGGGGTGCCTACTACGAGCAGTACTTC. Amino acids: CASSVTGGAYYEQYF.

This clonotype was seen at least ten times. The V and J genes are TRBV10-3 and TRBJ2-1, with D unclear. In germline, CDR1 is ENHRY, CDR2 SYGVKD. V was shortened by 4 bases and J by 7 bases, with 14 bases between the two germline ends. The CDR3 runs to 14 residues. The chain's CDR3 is CAISVVGVGNEQFF. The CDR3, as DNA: TGTGCCATCAGTGTAGTCGGCGTCGGTAATGAGCAGTTCTTC.

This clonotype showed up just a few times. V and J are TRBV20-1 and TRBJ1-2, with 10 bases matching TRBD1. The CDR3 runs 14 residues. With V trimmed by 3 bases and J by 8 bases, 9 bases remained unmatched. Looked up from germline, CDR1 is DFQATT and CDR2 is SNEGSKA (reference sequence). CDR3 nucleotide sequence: TGCAGTGCTAGCTACCCCGGGACAGGGGACGGCTACACCTTC. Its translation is CSASYPGTGDGYTF.

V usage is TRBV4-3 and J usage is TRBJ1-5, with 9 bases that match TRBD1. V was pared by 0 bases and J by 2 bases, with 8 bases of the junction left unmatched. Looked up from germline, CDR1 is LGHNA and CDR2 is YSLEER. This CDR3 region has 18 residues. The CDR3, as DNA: TGCGCCAGCAGCCAAGAATGGGACAGGGTCGGACGCAATCAGCCCCAGCATTTT. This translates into CASSQEWDRVGRNQPQHF.

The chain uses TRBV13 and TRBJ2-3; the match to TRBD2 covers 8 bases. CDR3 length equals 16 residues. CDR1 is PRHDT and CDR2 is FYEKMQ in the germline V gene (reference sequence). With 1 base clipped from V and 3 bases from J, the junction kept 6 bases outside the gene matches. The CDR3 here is CASSLVAGGQTDTQYF. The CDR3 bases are TGTGCCAGCAGCTTAGTGGCGGGAGGCCAGACAGATACGCAGTATTTT.

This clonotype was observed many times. DNA of the CDR3: TGTGCCAGCAGCTTGACAGGGGGCAGGGACATTCAGTACTTC. Protein product: CASSLTGGRDIQYF. The chain recombines TRBV7-2 with TRBJ2-4; 10 nucleotides agree with TRBD1. J lost 8 bases, V lost 3 bases, and 4 bases had no gene match. Germline V gives CDR1 SGHTA, CDR2 FQGNSA. The CDR3 is 14 amino acids.

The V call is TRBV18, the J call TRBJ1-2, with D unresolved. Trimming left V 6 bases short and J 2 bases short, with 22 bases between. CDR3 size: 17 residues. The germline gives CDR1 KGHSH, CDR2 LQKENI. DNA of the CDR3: TGTGCCAGCTCCCCCCAGCGGGTGATGGGTGCAAACTATGGCTACACCTTC. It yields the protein CASSPQRVMGANYGYTF.

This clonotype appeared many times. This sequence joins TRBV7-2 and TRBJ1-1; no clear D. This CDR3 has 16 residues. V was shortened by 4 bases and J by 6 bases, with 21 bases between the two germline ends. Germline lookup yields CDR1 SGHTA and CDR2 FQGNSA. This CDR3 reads CASSSPREFPGAEAFF. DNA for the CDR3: TGTGCCAGCAGCTCCCCCCGGGAATTTCCGGGCGCTGAAGCTTTCTTT. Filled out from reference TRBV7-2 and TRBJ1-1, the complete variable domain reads GAGVSQSPSNKVTEKGKDVELRCDPISGHTALYWYRQSLGQGLEFLIYFQGNSAPDKSGLPSDRFSAERTGGSVSTLTIQRTQQEDSAVYLCASSSPREFPGAEAFFGQGTRLTVV.

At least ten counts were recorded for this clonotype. The CDR3: CASSLGLTSGELFF. In DNA form, the CDR3 reads TGTGCCAGCAGCCTTGGACTGACGAGCGGGGAGCTGTTTTTT. The chain employs TRBV7-2 and TRBJ2-2; D perhaps matches TRBD2 (5 bases). The CDR3 extends over 14 amino acids. V lost 5 bases and J 7 bases, leaving 14 bases between the germline ends. Per the germline V gene, CDR1 is SGHTA and CDR2 is FQGNSA. The variable domain in full, completed from reference TRBV7-2 and TRBJ2-2, reads GAGVSQSPSNKVTEKGKDVELRCDPISGHTALYWYRQSLGQGLEFLIYFQGNSAPDKSGLPSDRFSAERTGGSVSTLTIQRTQQEDSAVYLCASSLGLTSGELFFGEGSRLTVL.

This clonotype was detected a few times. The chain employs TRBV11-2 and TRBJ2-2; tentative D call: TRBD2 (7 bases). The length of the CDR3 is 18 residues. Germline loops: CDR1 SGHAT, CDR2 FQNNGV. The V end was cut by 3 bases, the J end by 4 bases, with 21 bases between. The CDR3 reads CASSFPRGRASITGELFF. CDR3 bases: TGTGCCAGCAGCTTCCCTAGGGGGAGGGCCTCTATCACCGGGGAGCTGTTTTTT.

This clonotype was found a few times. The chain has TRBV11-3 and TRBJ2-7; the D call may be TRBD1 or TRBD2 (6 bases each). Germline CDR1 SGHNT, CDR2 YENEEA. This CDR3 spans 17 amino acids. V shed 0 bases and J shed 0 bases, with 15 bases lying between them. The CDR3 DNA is TGTGCCAGCAGCTTAGATAGTTGGAGGGGGAGCTCCTACGAGCAGTACGTC. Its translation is CASSLDSWRGSSYEQYV.

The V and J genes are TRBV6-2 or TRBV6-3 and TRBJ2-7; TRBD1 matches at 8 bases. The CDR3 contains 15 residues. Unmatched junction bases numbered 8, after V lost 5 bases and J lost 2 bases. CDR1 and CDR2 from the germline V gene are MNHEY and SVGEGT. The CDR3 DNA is TGTGCCAGCAGTACGGACAGGGAACGACCCTACGAGCAGTACTTC. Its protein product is CASSTDRERPYEQYF.

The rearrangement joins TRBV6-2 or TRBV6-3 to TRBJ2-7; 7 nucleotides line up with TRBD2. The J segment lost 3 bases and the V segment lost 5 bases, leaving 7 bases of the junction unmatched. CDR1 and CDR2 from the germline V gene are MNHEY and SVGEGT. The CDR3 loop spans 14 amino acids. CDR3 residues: CASSHSGLLYEQYV. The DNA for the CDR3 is TGTGCCAGCAGTCATAGCGGGCTACTCTACGAGCAGTACGTC.

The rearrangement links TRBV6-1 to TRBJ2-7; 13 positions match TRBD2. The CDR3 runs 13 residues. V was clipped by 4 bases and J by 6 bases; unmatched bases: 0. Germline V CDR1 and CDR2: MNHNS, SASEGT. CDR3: CASSGLAGGEQYF. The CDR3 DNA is TGTGCCAGCAGTGGACTAGCGGGGGGCGAGCAGTACTTC.

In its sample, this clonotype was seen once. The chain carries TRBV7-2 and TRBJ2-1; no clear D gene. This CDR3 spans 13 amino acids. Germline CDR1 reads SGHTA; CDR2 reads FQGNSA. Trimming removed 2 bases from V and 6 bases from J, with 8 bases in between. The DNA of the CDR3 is TGTGCCAGCAGCTTATTAGGTCGCAATGAGCAGTTCTTC. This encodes CASSLLGRNEQFF.

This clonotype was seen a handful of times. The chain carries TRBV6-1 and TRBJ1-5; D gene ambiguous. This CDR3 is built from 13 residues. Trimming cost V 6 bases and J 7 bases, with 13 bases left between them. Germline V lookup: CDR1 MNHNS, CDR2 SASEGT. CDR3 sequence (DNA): TGTGCCAGCAGCCCAGCCCAGAACCAGCCCCAGCATTTT. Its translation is CASSPAQNQPQHF.

The CDR3 reads CSARDVSYTGELFF. CDR3 in DNA: TGCAGTGCTAGAGATGTTAGCTACACCGGGGAGCTGTTTTTT. The rearrangement joins TRBV20-1 to TRBJ2-2, with D unresolved. CDR3 size: 14 residues. From germline, CDR1 is DFQATT and CDR2 SNEGSKA (reference sequence). Trimming took off 0 bases at V and 3 bases at J, with 8 bases between the two ends.

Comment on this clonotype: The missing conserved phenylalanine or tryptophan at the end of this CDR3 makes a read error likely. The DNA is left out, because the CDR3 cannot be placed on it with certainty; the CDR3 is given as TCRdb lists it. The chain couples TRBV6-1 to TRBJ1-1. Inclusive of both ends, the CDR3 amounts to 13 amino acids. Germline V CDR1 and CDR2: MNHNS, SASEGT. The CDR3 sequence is CASSEAGRPSGLL.

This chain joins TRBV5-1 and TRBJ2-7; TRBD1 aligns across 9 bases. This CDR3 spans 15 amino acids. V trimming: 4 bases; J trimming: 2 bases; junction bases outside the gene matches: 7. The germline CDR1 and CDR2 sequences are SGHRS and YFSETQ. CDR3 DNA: TGCGCCAGCAGCCGAGATAGACAGGGGGCCTACGAGCAGTACTTC. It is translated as CASSRDRQGAYEQYF.

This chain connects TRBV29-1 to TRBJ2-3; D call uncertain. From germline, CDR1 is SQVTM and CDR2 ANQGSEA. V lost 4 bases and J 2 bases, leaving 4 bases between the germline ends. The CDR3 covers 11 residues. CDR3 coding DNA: TGCAGCGTTGCCCTCACAGATACGCAGTATTTT. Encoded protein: CSVALTDTQYF.

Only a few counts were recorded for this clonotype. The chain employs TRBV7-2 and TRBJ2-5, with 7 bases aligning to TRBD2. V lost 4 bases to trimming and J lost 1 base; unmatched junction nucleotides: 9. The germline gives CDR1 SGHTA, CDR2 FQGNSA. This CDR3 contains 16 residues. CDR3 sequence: CASSSTGGIGQETQYF. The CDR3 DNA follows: TGTGCCAGCAGCTCCACCGGGGGGATAGGCCAAGAGACCCAGTACTTC.